Presented here are 5 T cell receptor beta chains from one specimen sequenced in a study of glioma-infiltrating T cells after dendritic cell vaccination. The time point: after dendritic cell vaccination, including at tumor progression/relapse. Repertoires were generated with immunoSEQ multiplex PCR, while TCRdb's copy carries only in-frame clones and drops some. The data hold about 24,000 clones, with 89% observed a single time. The starting material was blood, obtained after dendritic cell vaccination. The receptors derive from a human donor with glioblastoma.

The chain uses TRBV5-1 and TRBJ1-1; D uncertain. The length of the CDR3 is 18 residues. The V gene lost 0 bases and the J gene lost 0 bases, with 18 bases spanning the gap. Germline CDR1 is SGHRS and CDR2 is YFSETQ. The CDR3 protein is CASSLDPGIEVLNTEAFF. CDR3 coding DNA: TGCGCCAGCAGCTTGGATCCCGGGATTGAGGTGCTGAACACTGAAGCTTTCTTT. Looking up the rest from reference TRBV5-1 and TRBJ1-1 gives the full variable domain: KAGVTQTPRYLIKTRGQQVTLSCSPISGHRSVSWYQQTPGQGLQFLFEYFSETQRNKGNFPGRFSGRQFSNSRSEMNVSTLELGDSALYLCASSLDPGIEVLNTEAFFGQGTRLTVV.

The chain couples TRBV7-6 to TRBJ2-3; D unresolved. Germline V gives CDR1 SGHVS, CDR2 FNYEAQ. The CDR3 totals 12 residues. V lost 2 bases, J lost 11 bases, and 11 bases lay in between. The CDR3 sequence: CASSLLGSRQYF. CDR3 in DNA: TGTGCCAGCAGCTTACTAGGAAGTAGGCAGTATTTT.

The V and J genes are TRBV11-2 and TRBJ2-1, with 7 bases lining up with TRBD2. The CDR3 covers 16 residues. J lost 8 bases, V lost 2 bases, and 12 bases had no gene match. CDR1 is SGHAT and CDR2 is FQNNGV in the germline V gene. The CDR3 DNA is TGTGCCAGCAGCTTAACAGCGGGGTCACCGGGGGATGAGCAGTTCTTC. It encodes CASSLTAGSPGDEQFF.

With regard to this clone: Other DNA sequences in this sample translate to the same CDR3. The rearrangement links TRBV4-1 to TRBJ1-2; a weak D match, TRBD1 (5 bases). The CDR3 is 17 residues long. Germline V gives CDR1 MGHRA, CDR2 YSYEKL. The germline V and J ends were trimmed by 0 bases and 0 bases, with 14 bases remaining between them. The CDR3 reads CASSQDRQGYANYGYTF. The DNA of the CDR3 is TGCGCCAGCAGCCAAGATCGGCAGGGCTATGCTAACTATGGCTACACCTTC.

V gene TRBV2 combines with J gene TRBJ1-1, with a possible D match to TRBD1 (6 bases). Trimming removed 6 bases from V and 0 bases from J, with 11 bases in between. CDR1 and CDR2 (germline): SNHLY, FYNNEI. This CDR3 is 14 amino acids long. The DNA of the CDR3 is TGTGCCAGCAGGGAGGGGGGGATGAACACTGAAGCTTTCTTT. Translation gives CASREGGMNTEAFF.